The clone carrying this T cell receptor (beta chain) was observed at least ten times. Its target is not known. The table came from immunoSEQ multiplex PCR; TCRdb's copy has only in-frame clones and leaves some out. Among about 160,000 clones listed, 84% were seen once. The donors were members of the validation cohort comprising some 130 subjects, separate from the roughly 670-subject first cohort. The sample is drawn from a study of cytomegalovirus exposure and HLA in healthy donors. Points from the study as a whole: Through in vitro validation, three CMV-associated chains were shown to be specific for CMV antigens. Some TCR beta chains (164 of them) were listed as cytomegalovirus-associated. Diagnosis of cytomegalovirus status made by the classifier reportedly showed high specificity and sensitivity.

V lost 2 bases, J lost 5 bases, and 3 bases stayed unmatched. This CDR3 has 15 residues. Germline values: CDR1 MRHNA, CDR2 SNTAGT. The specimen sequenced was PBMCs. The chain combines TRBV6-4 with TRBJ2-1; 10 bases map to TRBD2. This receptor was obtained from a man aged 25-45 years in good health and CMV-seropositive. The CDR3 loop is CASSDEAGGNNEQFF. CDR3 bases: TGTGCCAGCAGTGACGAAGCGGGAGGGAACAATGAGCAGTTCTTC.